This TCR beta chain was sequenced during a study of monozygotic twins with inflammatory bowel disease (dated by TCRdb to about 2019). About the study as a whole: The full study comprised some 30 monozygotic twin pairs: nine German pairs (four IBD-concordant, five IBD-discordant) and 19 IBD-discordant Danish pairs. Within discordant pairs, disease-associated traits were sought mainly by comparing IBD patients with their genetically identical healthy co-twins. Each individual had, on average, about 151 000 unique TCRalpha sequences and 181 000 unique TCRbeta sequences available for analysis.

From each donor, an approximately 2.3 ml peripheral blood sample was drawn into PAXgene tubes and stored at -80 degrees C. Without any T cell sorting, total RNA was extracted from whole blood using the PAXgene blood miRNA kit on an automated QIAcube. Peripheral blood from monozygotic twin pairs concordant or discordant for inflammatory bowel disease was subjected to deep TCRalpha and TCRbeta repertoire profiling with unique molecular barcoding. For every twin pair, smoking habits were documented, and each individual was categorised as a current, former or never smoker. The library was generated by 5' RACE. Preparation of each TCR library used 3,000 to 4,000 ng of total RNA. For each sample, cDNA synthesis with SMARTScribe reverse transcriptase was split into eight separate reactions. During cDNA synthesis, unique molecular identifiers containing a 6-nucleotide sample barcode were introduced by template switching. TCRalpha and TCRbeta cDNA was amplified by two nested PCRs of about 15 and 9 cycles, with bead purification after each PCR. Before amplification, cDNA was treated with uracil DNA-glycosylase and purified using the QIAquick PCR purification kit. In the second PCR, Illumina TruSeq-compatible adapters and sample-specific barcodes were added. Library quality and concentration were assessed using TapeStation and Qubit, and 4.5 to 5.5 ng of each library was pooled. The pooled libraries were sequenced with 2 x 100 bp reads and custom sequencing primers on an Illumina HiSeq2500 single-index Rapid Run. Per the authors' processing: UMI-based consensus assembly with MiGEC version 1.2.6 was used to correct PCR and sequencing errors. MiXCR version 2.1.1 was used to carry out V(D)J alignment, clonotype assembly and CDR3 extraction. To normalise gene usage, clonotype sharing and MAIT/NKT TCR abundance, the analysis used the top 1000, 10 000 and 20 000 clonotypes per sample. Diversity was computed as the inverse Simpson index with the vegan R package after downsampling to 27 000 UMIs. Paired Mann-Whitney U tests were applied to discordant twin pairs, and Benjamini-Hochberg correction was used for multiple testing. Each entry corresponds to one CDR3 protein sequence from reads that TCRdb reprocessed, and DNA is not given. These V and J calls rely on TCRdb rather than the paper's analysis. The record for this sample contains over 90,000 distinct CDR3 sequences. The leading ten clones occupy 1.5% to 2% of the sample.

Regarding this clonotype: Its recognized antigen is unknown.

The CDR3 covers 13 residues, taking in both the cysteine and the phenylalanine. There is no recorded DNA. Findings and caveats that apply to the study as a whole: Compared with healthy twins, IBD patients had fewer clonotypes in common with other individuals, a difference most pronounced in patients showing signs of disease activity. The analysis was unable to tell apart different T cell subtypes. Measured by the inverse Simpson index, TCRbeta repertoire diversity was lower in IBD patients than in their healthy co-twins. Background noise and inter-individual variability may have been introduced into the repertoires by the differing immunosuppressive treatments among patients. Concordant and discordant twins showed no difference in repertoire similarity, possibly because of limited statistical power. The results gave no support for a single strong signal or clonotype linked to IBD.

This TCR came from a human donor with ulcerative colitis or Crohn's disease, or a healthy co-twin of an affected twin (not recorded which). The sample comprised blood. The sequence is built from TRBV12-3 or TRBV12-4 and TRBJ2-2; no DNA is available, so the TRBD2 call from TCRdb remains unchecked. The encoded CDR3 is CASGLVGAGELFF.